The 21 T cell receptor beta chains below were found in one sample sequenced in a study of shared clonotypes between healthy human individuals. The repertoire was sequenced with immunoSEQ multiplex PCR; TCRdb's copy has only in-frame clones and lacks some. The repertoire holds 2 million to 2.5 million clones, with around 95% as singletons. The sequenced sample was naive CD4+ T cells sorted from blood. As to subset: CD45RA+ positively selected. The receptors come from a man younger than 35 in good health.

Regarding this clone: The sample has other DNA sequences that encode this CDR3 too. In DNA, the CDR3 is TGTGCCAGCAGCTTAGGAGGGGTAACTAATGAAAAACTGTTTTTT. This sequence encodes CASSLGGVTNEKLFF. This chain connects TRBV7-9 to TRBJ1-4, with TRBD1 as a possible D gene (5 bases). Germline V gene data show CDR1 as SEHNR and CDR2 as FQNEAQ (reference sequence). CDR3 length: 15 amino acids. The ends were cut back, 1 base at V and 1 base at J, with 7 bases in the middle.

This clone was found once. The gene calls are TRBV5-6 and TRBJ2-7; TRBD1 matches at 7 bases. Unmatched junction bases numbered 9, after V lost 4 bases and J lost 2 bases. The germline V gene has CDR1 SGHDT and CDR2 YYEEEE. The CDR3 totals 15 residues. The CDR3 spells CASSRDRFLPYEQYF. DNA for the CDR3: TGTGCCAGCAGCCGGGACAGATTCCTTCCCTACGAGCAGTACTTC.

The CDR3 region has the DNA TGTGCCACTAAGACAGGGCTTGGCAATCAGCCCCAGCATTTT. Translated: CATKTGLGNQPQHF. The rearrangement links TRBV19 to TRBJ1-5; TRBD1 matches 7 bases. The CDR3 runs to 14 residues. Per the germline V gene, CDR1 is LNHDA and CDR2 is SQIVND (reference sequence). V was pared by 10 bases and J by 2 bases, with 8 bases of the junction left unmatched.

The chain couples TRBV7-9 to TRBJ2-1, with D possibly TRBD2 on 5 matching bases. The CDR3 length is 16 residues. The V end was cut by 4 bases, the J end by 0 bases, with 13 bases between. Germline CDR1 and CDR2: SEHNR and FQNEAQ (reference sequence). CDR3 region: CASSYGLPSSYNEQFF. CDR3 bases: TGTGCCAGCAGCTACGGACTCCCTAGCTCCTACAATGAGCAGTTCTTC.

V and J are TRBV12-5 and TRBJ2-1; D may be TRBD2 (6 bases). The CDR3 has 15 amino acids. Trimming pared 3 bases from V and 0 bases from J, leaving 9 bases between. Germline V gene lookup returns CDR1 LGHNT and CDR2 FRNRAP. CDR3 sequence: CASGLGTLSYNEQFF. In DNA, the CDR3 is TGTGCTAGTGGTTTAGGGACTCTCTCCTACAATGAGCAGTTCTTC.

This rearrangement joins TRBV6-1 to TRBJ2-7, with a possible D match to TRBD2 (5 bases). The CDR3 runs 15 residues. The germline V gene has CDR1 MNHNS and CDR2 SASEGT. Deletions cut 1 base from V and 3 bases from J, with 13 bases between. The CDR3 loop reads CASSEEMGEVYEQYF. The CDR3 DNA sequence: TGTGCCAGCAGTGAAGAAATGGGAGAGGTCTACGAGCAGTACTTC.

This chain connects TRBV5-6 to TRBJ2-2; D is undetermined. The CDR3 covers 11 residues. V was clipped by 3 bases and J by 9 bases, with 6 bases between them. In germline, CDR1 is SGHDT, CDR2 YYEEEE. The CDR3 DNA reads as TGTGCCAGCAGCTCGCAATGGGAGCTGTTTTTT. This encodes CASSSQWELFF.

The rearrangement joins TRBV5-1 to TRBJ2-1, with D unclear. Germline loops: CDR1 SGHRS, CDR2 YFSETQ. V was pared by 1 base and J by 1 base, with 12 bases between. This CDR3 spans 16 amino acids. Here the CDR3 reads CASSLSTAKSYNEQFF. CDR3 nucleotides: TGCGCCAGCAGCTTGTCTACAGCCAAGTCCTACAATGAGCAGTTCTTC.

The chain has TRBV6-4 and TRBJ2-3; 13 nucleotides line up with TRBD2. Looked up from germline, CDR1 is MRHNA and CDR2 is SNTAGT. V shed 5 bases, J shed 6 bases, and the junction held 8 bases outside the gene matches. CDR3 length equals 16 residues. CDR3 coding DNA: TGTGCCAGCAGTACTGGGACTAGCGGGGTAGTGGATACGCAGTATTTT. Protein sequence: CASSTGTSGVVDTQYF.

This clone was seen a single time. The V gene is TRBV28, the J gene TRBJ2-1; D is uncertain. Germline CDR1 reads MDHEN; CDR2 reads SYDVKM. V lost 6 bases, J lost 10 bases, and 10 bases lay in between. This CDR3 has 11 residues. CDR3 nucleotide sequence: TGTGCCAGCAGCCGTATGGGAGAGCAGTTCTTC. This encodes CASSRMGEQFF.

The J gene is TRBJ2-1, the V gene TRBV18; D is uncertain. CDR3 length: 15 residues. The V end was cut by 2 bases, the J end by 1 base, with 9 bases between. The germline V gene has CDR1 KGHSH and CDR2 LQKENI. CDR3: CASSPITDSYNEQFF. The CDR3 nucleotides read TGTGCCAGCTCACCAATAACAGATTCCTACAATGAGCAGTTCTTC.

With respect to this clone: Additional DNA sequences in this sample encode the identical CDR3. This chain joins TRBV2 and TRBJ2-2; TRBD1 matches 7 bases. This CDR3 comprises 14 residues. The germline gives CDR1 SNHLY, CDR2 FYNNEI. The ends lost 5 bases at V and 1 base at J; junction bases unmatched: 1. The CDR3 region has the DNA TGTGCCAGCAGTCGGGACAGGAACACCGGGGAGCTGTTTTTT. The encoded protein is CASSRDRNTGELFF.

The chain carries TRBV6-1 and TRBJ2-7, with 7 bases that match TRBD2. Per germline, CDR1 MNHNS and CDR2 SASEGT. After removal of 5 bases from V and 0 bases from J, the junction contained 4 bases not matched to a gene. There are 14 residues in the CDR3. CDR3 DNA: TGTGCCAGCAGTACCCAGCGGGACTCCTACGAGCAGTACTTC. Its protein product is CASSTQRDSYEQYF.

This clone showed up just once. The CDR3 DNA reads TGCGCCAGCAGCTTGGAACCGACAGGGCAGTTACTAAACTATGGCTACACCTTC. Protein sequence: CASSLEPTGQLLNYGYTF. J is TRBJ1-2 and V is TRBV5-1, with TRBD1 matching 7 bases. The CDR3 consists of 18 residues. V was clipped by 0 bases and J by 2 bases; unmatched bases: 13. Germline V CDR1 and CDR2: SGHRS, YFSETQ.

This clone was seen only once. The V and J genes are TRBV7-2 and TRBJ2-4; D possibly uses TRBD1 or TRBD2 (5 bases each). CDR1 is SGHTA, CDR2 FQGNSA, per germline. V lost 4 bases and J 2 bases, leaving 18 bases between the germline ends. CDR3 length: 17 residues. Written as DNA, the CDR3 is TGTGCCAGCAGCTCCCGGGGCCCGGGCCTGACCAAAAACATTCAGTACTTC. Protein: CASSSRGPGLTKNIQYF.

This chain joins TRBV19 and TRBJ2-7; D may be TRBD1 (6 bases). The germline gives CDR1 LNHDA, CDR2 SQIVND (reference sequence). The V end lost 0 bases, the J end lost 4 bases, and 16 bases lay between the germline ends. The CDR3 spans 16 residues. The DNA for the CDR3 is TGTGCCAGTAGTATAGATCACCAGGGGAGTTGGTACGAGCAGTACTTC. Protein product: CASSIDHQGSWYEQYF.

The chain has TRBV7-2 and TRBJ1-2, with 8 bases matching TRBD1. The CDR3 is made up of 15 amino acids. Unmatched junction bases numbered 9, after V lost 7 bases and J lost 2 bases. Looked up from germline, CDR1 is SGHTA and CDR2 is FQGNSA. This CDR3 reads CASIERQGKNYGYTF. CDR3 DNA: TGTGCCAGCATCGAAAGACAGGGGAAGAACTATGGCTACACCTTC.

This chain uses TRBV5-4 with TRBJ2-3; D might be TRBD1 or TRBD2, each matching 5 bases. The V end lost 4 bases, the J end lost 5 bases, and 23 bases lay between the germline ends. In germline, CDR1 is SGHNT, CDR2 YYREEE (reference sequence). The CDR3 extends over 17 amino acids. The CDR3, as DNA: TGTGCCAGCAGCCTGGGACCGCAGTCCACCCAGGGAGATACGCAGTATTTT. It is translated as CASSLGPQSTQGDTQYF.

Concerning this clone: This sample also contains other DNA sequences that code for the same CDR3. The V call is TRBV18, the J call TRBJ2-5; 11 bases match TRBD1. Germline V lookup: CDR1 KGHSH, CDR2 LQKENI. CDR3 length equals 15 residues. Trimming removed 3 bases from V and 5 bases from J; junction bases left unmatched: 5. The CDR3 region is CASSPLGTGGETQYF. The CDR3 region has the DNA TGTGCCAGCTCACCCCTCGGGACAGGGGGGGAGACCCAGTACTTC.

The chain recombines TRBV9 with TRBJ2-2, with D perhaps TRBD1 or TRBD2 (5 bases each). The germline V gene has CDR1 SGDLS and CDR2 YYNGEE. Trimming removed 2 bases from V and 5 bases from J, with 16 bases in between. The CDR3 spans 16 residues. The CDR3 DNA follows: TGTGCCAGCAGCGTGGGACCACTAGTTGTAACCGGGGAGCTGTTTTTT. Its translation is CASSVGPLVVTGELFF.

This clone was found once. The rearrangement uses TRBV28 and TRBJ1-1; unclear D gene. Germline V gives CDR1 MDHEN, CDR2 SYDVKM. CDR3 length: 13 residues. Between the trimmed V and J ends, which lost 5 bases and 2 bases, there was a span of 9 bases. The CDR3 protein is CASSPGINTEAFF. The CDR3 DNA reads TGTGCCAGCAGTCCGGGTATCAACACTGAAGCTTTCTTT.